This T cell receptor (beta chain) came from a study of cytomegalovirus exposure and HLA in healthy donors. This table comes from immunoSEQ multiplex PCR, and its TCRdb copy is limited to in-frame clones, with some not included. The sample holds more than 65,000 clones, 85% to 95% seen once. The CDR3 length is 13 residues. CDR1 is LNHDA and CDR2 is SQIVND in the germline V gene (reference sequence). With V trimmed by 5 bases and J by 7 bases, 6 bases remained unmatched. The sample consisted of PBMCs. This receptor was taken from a man between 18 and 35 years old in good health and CMV-seronegative. The V gene is TRBV19, the J gene TRBJ2-5, with 8 bases lining up with TRBD2. DNA for the CDR3: TGTGCCAGTAGTTTGCGGGGGGTGGTGACCCAGTACTTC. Amino acids: CASSLRGVVTQYF.